A single sample gave rise to the 5 T cell receptor beta chains below, sequenced in a study of T cells expressing NK-cell markers. TCRdb reprocessed the 5' RACE reads and keeps a single row for each CDR3 protein, giving no DNA. In all, the sample yields around 470,000 distinct CDR3 sequences. The sample comprised blood T cells: a sorted CD56 or NKG2C T cell subset, CD4+ or CD8+ T cells, or bulk PBMC T cells (not recorded which). Every receptor here comes from a woman aged 45-60 years in good health.

V usage is TRBV12-5 and J usage is TRBJ1-5. Germline V gives CDR1 LGHNT, CDR2 FRNRAP. The CDR3 is 13 residues long. CDR3 residues: CASGLALGQPQHF.

The chain uses TRBV6-5 and TRBJ2-3; TCRdb proposes TRBD2, but this gene call is untestable without DNA. Germline CDR1 reads MNHEY; CDR2 reads SVGAGI. This CDR3 contains 16 residues. The CDR3 spells CASSTGVAGLTDTQYF.

The chain recombines TRBV2 with TRBJ1-5; TCRdb gives TRBD1 as the D gene, but with no DNA this cannot be confirmed. From germline, CDR1 is SNHLY and CDR2 FYNNEI. This CDR3 region has 14 residues. This chain's CDR3 is CATSPDRHNQPQHF.

The genes are TRBV20-1 and TRBJ2-7; TCRdb indicates TRBD1, and absent DNA this call remains unverified. Per the germline V gene, CDR1 is DFQATT and CDR2 is SNEGSKA (reference sequence). The length of the CDR3 is 14 residues. CDR3 loop: CSAINRGLSYEQYF.

The V gene is TRBV7-9, the J gene TRBJ1-1; checking the TCRdb D call of TRBD1 is not possible without DNA. Germline values: CDR1 SEHNR, CDR2 FQNEAQ (reference sequence). The CDR3 consists of 12 residues. CDR3 amino acids: CASSSLQGEAFF.